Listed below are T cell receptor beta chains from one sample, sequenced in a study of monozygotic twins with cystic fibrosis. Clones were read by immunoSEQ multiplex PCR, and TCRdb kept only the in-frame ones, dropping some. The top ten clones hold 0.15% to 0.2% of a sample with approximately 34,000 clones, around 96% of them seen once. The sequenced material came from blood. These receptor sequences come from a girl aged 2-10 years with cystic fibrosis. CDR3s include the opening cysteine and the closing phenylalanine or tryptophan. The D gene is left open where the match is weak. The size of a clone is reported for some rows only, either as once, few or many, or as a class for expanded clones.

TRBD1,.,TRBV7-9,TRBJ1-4,CASSSRDSATNEKLFF,TGTGCCAGCAGCTCCAGGGACAGTGCAACTAATGAAAAACTGTTTTTT
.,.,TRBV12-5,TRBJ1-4,CASGPRGGGREKLFF,TGTGCTAGTGGCCCGAGGGGGGGCGGGCGAGAAAAACTGTTTTTT
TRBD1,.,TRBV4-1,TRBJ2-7,CASSQEGQAALGGEQYF,TGCGCCAGCAGCCAGGAGGGACAGGCCGCATTAGGAGGCGAGCAGTACTTC
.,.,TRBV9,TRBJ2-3,CASSVGGQTSTDTQYF,TGTGCCAGCAGCGTAGGTGGGCAAACCTCCACAGATACGCAGTATTTT
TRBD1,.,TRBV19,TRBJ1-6,CASSIGGTDNSPLHF,TGTGCCAGTAGTATAGGGGGGACAGATAATTCACCCCTCCACTTT
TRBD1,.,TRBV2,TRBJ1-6,CASSETARGPTLHF,TGTGCCAGCAGTGAAACGGCCAGGGGGCCCACCCTCCACTTT
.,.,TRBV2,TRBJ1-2,CASGTGLDYGYTF,TGTGCCAGCGGCACCGGACTAGATTATGGCTACACCTTC
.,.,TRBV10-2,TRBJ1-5,CASSEATFPQPQHF,TGCGCCAGCAGTGAGGCTACTTTTCCGCAGCCCCAGCATTTT
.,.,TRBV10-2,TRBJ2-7,CASSDRRQSYEQYF,TGCGCCAGCAGTGACAGGCGACAGTCCTACGAGCAGTACTTC
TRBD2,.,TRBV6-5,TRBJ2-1,CASSLRTSGYNEQFF,TGTGCCAGCAGTCTAAGGACTAGCGGTTACAATGAGCAGTTCTTC
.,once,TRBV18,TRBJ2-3,CASSPWTLSTDTQYF,TGTGCCAGCTCACCATGGACACTTAGCACAGATACGCAGTATTTT
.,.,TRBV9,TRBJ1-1,CASSPRGGMNTEAFF,TGTGCCAGCAGCCCACGGGGAGGAATGAACACTGAAGCTTTCTTT
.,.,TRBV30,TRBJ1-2,CAWSRTATYGGYTF,TGTGCCTGGAGCCGAACCGCCACATATGGTGGCTACACCTTC
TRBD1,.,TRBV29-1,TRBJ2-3,CSGGTGGITDTQYF,TGCAGCGGAGGGACAGGGGGAATCACAGATACGCAGTATTTT
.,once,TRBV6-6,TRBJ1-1,CASSYEGYTEAFF,TGTGCCAGCAGTTACGAGGGCTATACTGAAGCTTTCTTT
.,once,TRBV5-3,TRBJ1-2,CARSFDLTGPQNYGYTF,TGTGCCAGAAGCTTTGACCTTACCGGTCCGCAAAACTATGGCTACACCTTC
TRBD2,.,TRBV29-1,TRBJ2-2,CSVGLAGATGELFF,TGCAGCGTTGGACTAGCGGGAGCCACCGGGGAGCTGTTTTTT
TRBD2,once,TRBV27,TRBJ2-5,CASRRTSQIQETQYF,TGTGCCAGCAGGAGGACTAGCCAAATCCAAGAGACCCAGTACTTC
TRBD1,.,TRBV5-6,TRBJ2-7,CASSLGQGVEQYF,TGTGCCAGCAGCTTAGGACAGGGGGTCGAGCAGTACTTC
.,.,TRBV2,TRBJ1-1,CASSDPGSRSEAFF,TGTGCCAGCAGTGATCCGGGTAGTAGATCTGAAGCTTTCTTT
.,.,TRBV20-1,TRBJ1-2,CSADNYGYTF,TGCAGTGCGGACAACTATGGCTACACCTTC
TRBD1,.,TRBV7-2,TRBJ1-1,CASSEGTASEAFF,TGTGCCAGCAGCGAAGGGACAGCTAGCGAAGCTTTCTTT
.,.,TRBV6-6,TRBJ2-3,CASSQDSGTLGTQYF,TGTGCCAGCAGCCAGGATTCGGGGACTTTGGGTACGCAGTATTTT
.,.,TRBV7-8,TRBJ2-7,CASSSQLDEQYF,TGTGCCAGCAGCTCTCAACTGGACGAGCAGTACTTC
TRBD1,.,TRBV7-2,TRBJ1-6,CASSLVGTGESPLHF,TGTGCCAGCAGCTTAGTTGGGACAGGGGAGTCACCCCTCCACTTT
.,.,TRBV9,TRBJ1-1,CASSVATGRNTEAFF,TGTGCCAGCAGCGTAGCTACCGGAAGGAACACTGAAGCTTTCTTT
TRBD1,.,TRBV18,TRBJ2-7,CASSPRTGGGEQYF,TGTGCCAGCTCACCCCGAACAGGGGGCGGAGAGCAGTACTTC
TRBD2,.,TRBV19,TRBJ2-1,CASSRTSGSYNEQFF,TGTGCCAGTAGTCGGACTAGCGGGTCCTACAATGAGCAGTTCTTC
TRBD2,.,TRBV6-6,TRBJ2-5,CASSYRGGLETQYF,TGTGCCAGCAGTTACCGGGGGGGGCTAGAGACCCAGTACTTC
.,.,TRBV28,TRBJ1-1,CASSLANRVTEAFF,TGTGCCAGCAGTCTGGCCAATCGAGTTACTGAAGCTTTCTTT
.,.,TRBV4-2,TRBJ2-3,CASSQAWQGKTDTQYF,TGTGCCAGCAGCCAAGCCTGGCAAGGTAAAACAGATACGCAGTATTTT
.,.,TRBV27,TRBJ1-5,CASSFQGSNQPQHF,TGTGCCAGCAGTTTTCAGGGGTCAAATCAGCCCCAGCATTTT
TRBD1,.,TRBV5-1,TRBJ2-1,CASSLGDRVLYNEQFF,TGCGCCAGCAGCTTAGGGGACAGGGTCCTCTACAATGAGCAGTTCTTC
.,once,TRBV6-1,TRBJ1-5,CASSASGGNQPQHF,TGTGCCAGCAGTGCCTCTGGTGGCAATCAGCCCCAGCATTTT
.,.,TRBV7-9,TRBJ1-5,CASSLGPEYSNQPQHF,TGTGCCAGCAGCTTAGGTCCAGAGTATAGCAATCAGCCCCAGCATTTT
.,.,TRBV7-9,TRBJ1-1,CASSLDPVPMNTEAFF,TGTGCCAGCAGCTTAGATCCGGTTCCTATGAACACTGAAGCTTTCTTT
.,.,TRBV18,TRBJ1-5,CASSPLPLNSNQPQHF,TGTGCCAGCTCACCACTCCCACTAAATAGCAATCAGCCCCAGCATTTT
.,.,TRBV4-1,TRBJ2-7,CASSQEVGSMAYEQYF,TGCGCCAGCAGCCAAGAGGTCGGGAGTATGGCGTACGAGCAGTACTTC
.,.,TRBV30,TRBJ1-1,CAWTVGQGRTEAFF,TGTGCCTGGACTGTAGGGCAGGGCCGCACTGAAGCTTTCTTT
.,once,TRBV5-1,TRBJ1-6,CASSFRGYNSPLHF,TGCGCCAGCAGCTTTCGAGGGTATAATTCACCCCTCCACTTT
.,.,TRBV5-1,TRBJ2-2,CASSKRTANTGELFF,TGCGCCAGCAGCAAACGGACAGCGAACACCGGGGAGCTGTTTTTT
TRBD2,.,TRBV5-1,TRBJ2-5,CASSPSSGSGETQYF,TGCGCCAGCAGCCCGAGTAGCGGGAGCGGAGAGACCCAGTACTTC
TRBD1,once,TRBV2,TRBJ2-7,CASQDRGYYEQYF,TGTGCCAGTCAAGACAGGGGCTATTACGAGCAGTACTTC
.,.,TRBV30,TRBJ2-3,CAWSQSDTDATDTQYF,TGTGCCTGGAGTCAATCGGACACCGACGCTACAGATACGCAGTATTTT
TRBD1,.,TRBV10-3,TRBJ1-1,CAISESTGLSTEAFF,TGTGCCATCAGTGAATCGACAGGGTTGAGCACTGAAGCTTTCTTT
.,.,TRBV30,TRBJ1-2,CAWSPDSFNYGYTF,TGTGCCTGGAGTCCAGACAGTTTTAACTATGGCTACACCTTC
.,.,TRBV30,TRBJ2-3,CAFEGVGTSDTQYF,TGTGCCTTCGAGGGGGTCGGCACGTCAGATACGCAGTATTTT
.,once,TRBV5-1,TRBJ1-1,CASSLGEMNTEAFF,TGCGCCAGCAGCTTAGGCGAGATGAACACTGAAGCTTTCTTT
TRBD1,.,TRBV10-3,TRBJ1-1,CAISESGQGFTEAFF,TGTGCCATCAGTGAGTCTGGACAGGGTTTCACTGAAGCTTTCTTT
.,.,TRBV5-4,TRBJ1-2,CASSSDGRWGGYTF,TGTGCCAGCAGCTCCGACGGTCGCTGGGGCGGCTACACCTTC
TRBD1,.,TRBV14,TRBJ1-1,CASSPLPTGVNTEAFF,TGTGCCAGCAGCCCCCTCCCGACAGGGGTGAACACTGAAGCTTTCTTT
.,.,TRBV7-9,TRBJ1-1,CASSPRQDTEAFF,TGTGCCAGCAGCCCTCGACAGGACACTGAAGCTTTCTTT
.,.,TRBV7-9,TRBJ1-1,CASSRSEVPEAFF,TGTGCCAGCAGCCGTTCGGAGGTCCCAGAAGCTTTCTTT
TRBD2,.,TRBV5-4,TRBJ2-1,CASSFRLAGVGNEQFF,TGTGCCAGCAGCTTCCGGCTAGCGGGAGTAGGCAATGAGCAGTTCTTC